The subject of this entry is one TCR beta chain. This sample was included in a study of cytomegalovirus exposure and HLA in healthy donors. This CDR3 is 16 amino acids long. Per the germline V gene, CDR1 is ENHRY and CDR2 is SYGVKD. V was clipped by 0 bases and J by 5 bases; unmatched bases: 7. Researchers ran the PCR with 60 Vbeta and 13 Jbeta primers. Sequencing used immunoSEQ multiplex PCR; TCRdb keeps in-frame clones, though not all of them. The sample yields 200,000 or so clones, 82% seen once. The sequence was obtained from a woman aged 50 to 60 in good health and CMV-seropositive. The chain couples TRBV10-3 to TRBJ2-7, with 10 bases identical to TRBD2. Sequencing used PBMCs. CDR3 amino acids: CAISESGTSAGDEQYF. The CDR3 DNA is TGTGCCATCAGTGAGTCAGGGACTAGCGCGGGTGACGAGCAGTACTTC.